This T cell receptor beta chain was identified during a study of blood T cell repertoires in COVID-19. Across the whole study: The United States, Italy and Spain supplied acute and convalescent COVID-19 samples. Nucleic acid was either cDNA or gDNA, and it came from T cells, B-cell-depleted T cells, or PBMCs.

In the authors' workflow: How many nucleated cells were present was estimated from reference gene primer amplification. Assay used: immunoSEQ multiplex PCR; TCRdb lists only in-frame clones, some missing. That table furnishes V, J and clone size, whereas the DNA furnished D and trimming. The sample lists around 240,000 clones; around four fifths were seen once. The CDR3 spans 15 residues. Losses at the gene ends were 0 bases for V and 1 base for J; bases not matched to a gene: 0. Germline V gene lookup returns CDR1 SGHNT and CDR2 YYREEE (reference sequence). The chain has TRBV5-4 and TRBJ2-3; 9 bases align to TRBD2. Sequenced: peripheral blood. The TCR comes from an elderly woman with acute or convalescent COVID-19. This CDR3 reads CASSLGLAGTDTQYF. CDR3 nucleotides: TGTGCCAGCAGCTTGGGACTAGCGGGCACAGATACGCAGTATTTT.